This T cell receptor beta chain was documented in a study of patients and donors after allogeneic stem cell transplantation. CDR3 length: 15 amino acids. The V gene's germline CDR1 is SGHTA and CDR2 FQGNSA. Trimming removed 3 bases at V and 3 bases at J, with 12 bases between. In TCRdb, the RT-PCR reads were re-called with MiXCR into one record per CDR3 protein. This sample has fewer than 75,000 distinct CDR3 sequences, with 13% found just once. The chain combines TRBV7-2 with TRBJ2-1; D not certain. The source material was blood, either unsorted or a sorted T cell fraction (not recorded which). This clonotype was obtained from a human donor who was either an allogeneic HSCT recipient or a stem cell or donor lymphocyte infusion donor (not recorded which). It is not recorded whose cells these are; they may come from a transplant donor. The CDR3 region is CASSFGLVGYNEQFF. The CDR3 DNA follows: TGTGCCAGCAGCTTTGGGCTAGTCGGCTACAATGAGCAGTTCTTC.